This T cell receptor (beta chain) was recovered during a study of vaccination and CD4 T cells after COVID-19. Across the whole study: Either a CEFX pool, an HIV-1 Nef pool, or no peptide was added to control cultures. Study findings and constraints: Post-vaccination reactive clonotypes (median around 40) did not differ significantly from post-infection (more than 20).

The CDR3 extends over 18 amino acids. J was trimmed by 6 bases and V by 3 bases; bases with no gene match: 17. Germline loops: CDR1 MGHRA, CDR2 YSYEKL. Notes on this clonotype: Its antigen is unidentified.

The treatment is: roughly 10-day PBMC culture with coronavirus spike peptide pools or control peptides (ViraFEST assay). Peptide pools at about 11 ug/ml, together with roughly 10 IU/ml IL-2, were added to cultures of 2 million to 2.5 million PBMCs per well. Sequenced with the Oncomine TCR Beta short-read assay was DNA taken from cultured CD4+ T cells. TCRdb analysed the PCR reads with MiXCR anew, one entry per CDR3 protein. This table holds approximately 10,000 distinct CDR3 sequences, approximately 53% found once. The sequencing input was CD4+ T cells from blood, cultured in vitro. This sequence was found in a human donor who had recovered from COVID-19. The chain is built from TRBV4-1 and TRBJ1-2, with 9 bases that match TRBD1. CDR3 amino acids: CASSHMILGQGAGNGYTF. In DNA form, the CDR3 reads TGCGCCAGCAGCCATATGATCTTGGGACAGGGCGCGGGGAATGGCTACACCTTC.